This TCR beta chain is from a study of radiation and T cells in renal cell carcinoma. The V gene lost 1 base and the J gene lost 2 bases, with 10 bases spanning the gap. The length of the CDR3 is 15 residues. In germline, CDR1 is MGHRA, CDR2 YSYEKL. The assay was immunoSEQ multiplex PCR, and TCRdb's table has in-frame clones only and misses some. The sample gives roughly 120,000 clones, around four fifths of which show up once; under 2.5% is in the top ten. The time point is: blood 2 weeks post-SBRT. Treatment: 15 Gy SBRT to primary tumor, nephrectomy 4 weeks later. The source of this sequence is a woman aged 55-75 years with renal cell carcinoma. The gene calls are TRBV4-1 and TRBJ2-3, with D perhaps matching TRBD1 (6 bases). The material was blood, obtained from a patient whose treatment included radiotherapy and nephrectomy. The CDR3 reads CASSQAQGSTDTQYF. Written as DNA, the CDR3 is TGCGCCAGCAGCCAAGCACAGGGATCCACAGATACGCAGTATTTT.